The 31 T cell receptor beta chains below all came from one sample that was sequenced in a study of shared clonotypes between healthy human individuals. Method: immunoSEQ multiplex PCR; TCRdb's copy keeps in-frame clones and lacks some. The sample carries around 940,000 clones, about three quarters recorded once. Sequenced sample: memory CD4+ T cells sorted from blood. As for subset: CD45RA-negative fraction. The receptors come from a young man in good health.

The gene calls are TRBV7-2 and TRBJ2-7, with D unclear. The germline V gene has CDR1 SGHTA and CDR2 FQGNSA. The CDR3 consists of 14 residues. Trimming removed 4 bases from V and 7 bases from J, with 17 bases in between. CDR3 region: CASSSYLLPFEQYF. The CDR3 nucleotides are TGTGCCAGCAGCTCTTACCTGCTCCCCTTTGAGCAGTACTTC.

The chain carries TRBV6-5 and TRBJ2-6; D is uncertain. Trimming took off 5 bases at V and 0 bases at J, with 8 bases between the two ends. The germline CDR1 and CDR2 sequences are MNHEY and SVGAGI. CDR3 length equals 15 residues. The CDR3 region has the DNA TGTGCCAGCAGTACGACTTACTCTGGGGCCAACGTCCTGACTTTC. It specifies CASSTTYSGANVLTF.

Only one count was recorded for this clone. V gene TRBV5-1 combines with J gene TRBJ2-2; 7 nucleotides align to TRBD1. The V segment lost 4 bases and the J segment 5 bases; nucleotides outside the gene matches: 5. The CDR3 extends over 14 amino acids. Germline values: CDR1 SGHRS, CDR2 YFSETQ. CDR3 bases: TGCGCCAGCAGCAAGGGGGCTAATACCGGGGAGCTGTTTTTT. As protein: CASSKGANTGELFF.

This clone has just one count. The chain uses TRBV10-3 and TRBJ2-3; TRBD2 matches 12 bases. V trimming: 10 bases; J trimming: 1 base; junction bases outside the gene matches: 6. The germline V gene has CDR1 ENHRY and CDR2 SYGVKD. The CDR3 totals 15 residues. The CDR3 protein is CATTTSGGRTDTQYF. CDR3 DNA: TGTGCCACCACGACTAGCGGGGGACGCACAGATACGCAGTATTTT.

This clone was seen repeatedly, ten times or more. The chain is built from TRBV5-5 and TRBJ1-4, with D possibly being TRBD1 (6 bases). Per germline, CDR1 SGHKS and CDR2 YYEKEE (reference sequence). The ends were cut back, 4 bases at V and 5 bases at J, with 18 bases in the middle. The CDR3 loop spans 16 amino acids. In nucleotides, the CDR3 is TGTGCCAGCAGCCTAGGACAGACAGGTGCAAATGAAAAACTGTTTTTT. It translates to CASSLGQTGANEKLFF. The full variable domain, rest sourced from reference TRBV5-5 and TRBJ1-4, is DAGVTQSPTHLIKTRGQQVTLRCSPISGHKSVSWYQQVLGQGPQFIFQYYEKEERGRGNFPDRFSARQFPNYSSELNVNALLLGDSALYLCASSLGQTGANEKLFFGSGTQLSVL.

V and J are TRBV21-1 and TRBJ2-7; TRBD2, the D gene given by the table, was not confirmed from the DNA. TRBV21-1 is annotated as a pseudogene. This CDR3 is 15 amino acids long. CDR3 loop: CASPQTASVSYEQYF. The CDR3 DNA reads TGTGCCAGTCCCCAAACGGCTAGCGTCTCCTACGAGCAGTACTTC.

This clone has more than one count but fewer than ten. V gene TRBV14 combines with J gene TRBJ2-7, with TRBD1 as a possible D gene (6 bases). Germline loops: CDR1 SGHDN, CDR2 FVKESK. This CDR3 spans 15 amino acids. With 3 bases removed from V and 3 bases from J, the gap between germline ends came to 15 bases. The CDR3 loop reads CASSQGTGQIYEQYF. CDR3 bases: TGTGCCAGCAGCCAGGGGACCGGACAGATCTACGAGCAGTACTTC.

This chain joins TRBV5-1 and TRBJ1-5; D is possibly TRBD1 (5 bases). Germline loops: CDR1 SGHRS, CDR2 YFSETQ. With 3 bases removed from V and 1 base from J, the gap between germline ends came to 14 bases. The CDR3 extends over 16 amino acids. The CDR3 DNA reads TGCGCCAGCAGCTGGACGCGGGGGAAGAGCAATCAGCCCCAGCATTTT. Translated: CASSWTRGKSNQPQHF.

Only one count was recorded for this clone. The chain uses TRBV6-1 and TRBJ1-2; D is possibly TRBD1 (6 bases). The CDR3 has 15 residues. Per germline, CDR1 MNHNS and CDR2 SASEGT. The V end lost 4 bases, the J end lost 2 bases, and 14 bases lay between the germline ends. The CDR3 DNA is TGTGCCAGCAGTGTAGGAATTGGGGGCAACTATGGCTACACCTTC. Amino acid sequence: CASSVGIGGNYGYTF.

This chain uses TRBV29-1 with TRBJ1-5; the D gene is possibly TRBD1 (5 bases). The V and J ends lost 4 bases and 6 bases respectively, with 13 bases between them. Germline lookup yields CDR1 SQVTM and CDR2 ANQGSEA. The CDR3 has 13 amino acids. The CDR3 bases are TGCAGCGTTGGCAGCAGGGTAGGTCAGCCCCAGCATTTT. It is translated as CSVGSRVGQPQHF.

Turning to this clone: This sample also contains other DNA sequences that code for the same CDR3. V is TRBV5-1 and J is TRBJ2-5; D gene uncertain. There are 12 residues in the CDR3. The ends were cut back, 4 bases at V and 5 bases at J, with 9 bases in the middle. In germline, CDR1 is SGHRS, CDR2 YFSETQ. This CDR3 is CASSLSGETQYF. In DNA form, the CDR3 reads TGCGCCAGCAGCCTCTCTGGGGAGACCCAGTACTTC.

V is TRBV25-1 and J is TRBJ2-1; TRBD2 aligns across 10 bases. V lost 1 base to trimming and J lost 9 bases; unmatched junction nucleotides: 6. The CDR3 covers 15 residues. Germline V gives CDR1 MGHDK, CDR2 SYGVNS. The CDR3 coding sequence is TGTGCCAGCAGTGAATCAAATAGCGGGAGGTTTGAGCAGTTCTTC. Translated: CASSESNSGRFEQFF.

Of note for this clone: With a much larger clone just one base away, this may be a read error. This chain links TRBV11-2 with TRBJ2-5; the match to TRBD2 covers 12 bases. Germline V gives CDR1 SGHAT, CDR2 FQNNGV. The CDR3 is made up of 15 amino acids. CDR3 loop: CAGSLSSGGAETQYF. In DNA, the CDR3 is TGTGCCGGCAGCTTATCTAGCGGGGGGGCGGAGACCCAGTACTTC.

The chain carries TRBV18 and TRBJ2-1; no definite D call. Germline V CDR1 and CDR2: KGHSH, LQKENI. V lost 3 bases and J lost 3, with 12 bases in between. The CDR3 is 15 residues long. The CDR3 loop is CASSPPTSGYNEQFF. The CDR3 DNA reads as TGTGCCAGCTCACCGCCTACCTCGGGCTACAATGAGCAGTTCTTC.

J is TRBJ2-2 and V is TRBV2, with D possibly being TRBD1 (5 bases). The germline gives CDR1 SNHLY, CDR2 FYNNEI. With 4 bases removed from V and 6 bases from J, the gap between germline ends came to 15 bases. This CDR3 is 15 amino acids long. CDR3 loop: CASSGSAGSPGELFF. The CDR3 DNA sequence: TGTGCCAGCAGTGGGAGTGCAGGGTCCCCCGGGGAGCTGTTTTTT. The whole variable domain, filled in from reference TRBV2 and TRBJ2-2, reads EPEVTQTPSHQVTQMGQEVILRCVPISNHLYFYWYRQILGQKVEFLVSFYNNEISEKSEIFDDQFSVERPDGSNFTLKIRSTKLEDSAMYFCASSGSAGSPGELFFGEGSRLTVL.

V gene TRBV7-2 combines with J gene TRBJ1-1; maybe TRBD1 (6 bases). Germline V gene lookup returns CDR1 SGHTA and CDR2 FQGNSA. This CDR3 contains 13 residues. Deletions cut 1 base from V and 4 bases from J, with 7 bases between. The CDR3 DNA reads TGTGCCAGCAGCTTAGTCAGGGGCACTGAAGCTTTCTTT. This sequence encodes CASSLVRGTEAFF.

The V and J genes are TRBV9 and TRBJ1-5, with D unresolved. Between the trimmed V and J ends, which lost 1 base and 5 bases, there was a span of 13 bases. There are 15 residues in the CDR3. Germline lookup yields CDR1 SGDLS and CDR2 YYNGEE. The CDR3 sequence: CASSVSDGGHQPQHF. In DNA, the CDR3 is TGTGCCAGCAGCGTATCAGACGGAGGGCATCAGCCCCAGCATTTT.

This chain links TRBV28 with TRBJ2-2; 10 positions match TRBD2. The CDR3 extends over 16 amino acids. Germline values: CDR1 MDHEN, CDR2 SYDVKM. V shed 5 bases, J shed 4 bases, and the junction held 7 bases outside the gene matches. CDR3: CASSPAGGRVTGELFF. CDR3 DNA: TGTGCCAGCAGTCCAGCGGGGGGGCGAGTCACCGGGGAGCTGTTTTTT.

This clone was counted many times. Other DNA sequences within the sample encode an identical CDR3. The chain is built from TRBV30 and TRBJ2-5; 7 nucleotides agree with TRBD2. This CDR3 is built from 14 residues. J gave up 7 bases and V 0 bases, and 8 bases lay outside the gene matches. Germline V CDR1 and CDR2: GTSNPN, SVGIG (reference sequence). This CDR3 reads CAWSVRGGAGTQYF. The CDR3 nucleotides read TGTGCCTGGAGTGTACGGGGAGGGGCGGGGACCCAGTACTTC.

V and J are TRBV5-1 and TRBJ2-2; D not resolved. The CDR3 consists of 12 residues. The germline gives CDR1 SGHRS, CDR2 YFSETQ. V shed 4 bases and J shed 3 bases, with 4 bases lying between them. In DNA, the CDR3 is TGCGCCAGCAGCGACTACACCGGGGAGCTGTTTTTT. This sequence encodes CASSDYTGELFF. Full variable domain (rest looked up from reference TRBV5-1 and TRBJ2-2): KAGVTQTPRYLIKTRGQQVTLSCSPISGHRSVSWYQQTPGQGLQFLFEYFSETQRNKGNFPGRFSGRQFSNSRSEMNVSTLELGDSALYLCASSDYTGELFFGEGSRLTVL.

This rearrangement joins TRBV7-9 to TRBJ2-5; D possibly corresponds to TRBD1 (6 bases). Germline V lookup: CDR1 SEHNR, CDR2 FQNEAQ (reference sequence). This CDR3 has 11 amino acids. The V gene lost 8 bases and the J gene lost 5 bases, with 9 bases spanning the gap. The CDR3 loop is CASGGLETQYF. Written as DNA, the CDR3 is TGTGCCAGCGGGGGCCTGGAGACCCAGTACTTC. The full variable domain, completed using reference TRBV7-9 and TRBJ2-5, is DTGVSQNPRHKITKRGQNVTFRCDPISEHNRLYWYRQTLGQGPEFLTYFQNEAQLEKSRLLSDRFSAERPKGSFSTLEIQRTEQGDSAMYLCASGGLETQYFGPGTRLLVL.

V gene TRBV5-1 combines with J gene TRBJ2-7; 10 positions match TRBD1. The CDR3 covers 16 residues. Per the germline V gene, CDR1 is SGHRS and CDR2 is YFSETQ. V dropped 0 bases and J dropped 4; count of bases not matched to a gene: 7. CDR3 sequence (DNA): TGCGCCAGCAGCTTGGGACAGGGGGCAACGGGGTACGAGCAGTACTTC. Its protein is CASSLGQGATGYEQYF.

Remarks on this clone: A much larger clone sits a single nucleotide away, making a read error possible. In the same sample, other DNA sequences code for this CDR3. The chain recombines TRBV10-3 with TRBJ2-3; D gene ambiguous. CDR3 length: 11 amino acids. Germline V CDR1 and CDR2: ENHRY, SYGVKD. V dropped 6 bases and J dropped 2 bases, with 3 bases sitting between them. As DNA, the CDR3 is TGTGCCATCAGAAACACAGATACGCAGTATTTT. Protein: CAIRNTDTQYF.

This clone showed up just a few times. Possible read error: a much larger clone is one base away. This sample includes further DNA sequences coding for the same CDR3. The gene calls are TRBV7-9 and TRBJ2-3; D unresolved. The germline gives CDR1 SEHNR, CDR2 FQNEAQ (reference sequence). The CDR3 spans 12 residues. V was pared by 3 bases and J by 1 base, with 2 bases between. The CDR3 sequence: CASSLGTDTQYF. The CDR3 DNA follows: TGTGCCAGCAGCTTGGGCACAGATACGCAGTATTTT.

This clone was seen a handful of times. The CDR3: CASSRYSGEQYF. For the CDR3, the DNA is TGTGCCAGCAGTCGGTATTCCGGCGAGCAGTACTTC. The chain combines TRBV6-5 with TRBJ2-7; no clear D. The CDR3 covers 12 residues. Trimming removed 5 bases from V and 6 bases from J, with 11 bases in between. Germline lookup yields CDR1 MNHEY and CDR2 SVGAGI.

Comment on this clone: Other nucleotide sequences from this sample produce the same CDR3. In nucleotides, the CDR3 is TGTGCCAGCTCACCACCTACAGATACGCAGTATTTT. Its protein is CASSPPTDTQYF. V gene TRBV18 combines with J gene TRBJ2-3; D remains unclear. This CDR3 has 12 amino acids. Germline V gives CDR1 KGHSH, CDR2 LQKENI. Deletions cut 0 bases from V and 3 bases from J, with 1 base between.

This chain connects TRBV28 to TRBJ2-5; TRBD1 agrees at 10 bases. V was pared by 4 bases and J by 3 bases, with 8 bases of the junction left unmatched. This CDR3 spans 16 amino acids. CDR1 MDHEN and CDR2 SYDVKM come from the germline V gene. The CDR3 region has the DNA TGTGCCAGCAGTTCAACCGGGACAGGGGTAAAAGAGACCCAGTACTTC. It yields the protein CASSSTGTGVKETQYF.

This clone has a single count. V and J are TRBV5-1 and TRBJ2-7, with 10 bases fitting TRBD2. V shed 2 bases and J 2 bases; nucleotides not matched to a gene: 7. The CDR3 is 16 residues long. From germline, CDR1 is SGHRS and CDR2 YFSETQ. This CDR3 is CASSLGASGRTYEQYF. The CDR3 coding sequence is TGCGCCAGCAGCTTAGGGGCTAGCGGGAGAACCTACGAGCAGTACTTC.

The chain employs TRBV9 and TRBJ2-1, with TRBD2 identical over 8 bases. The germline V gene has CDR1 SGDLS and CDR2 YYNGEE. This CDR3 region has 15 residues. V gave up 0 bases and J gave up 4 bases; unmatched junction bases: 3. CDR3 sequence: CASSVAAGEYNEQFF. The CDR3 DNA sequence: TGTGCCAGCAGCGTAGCAGCGGGAGAGTACAATGAGCAGTTCTTC. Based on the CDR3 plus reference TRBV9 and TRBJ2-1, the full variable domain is DSGVTQTPKHLITATGQRVTLRCSPRSGDLSVYWYQQSLDQGLQFLIQYYNGEERAKGNILERFSAQQFPDLHSELNLSSLELGDSALYFCASSVAAGEYNEQFFGPGTRLTVL.

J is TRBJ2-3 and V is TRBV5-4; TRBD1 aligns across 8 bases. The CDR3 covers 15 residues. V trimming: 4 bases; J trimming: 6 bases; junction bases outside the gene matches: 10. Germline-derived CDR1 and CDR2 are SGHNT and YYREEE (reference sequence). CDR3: CASSRDRSPRDTQYF. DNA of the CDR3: TGTGCCAGCAGCAGGGACAGGAGTCCCCGGGATACGCAGTATTTT.

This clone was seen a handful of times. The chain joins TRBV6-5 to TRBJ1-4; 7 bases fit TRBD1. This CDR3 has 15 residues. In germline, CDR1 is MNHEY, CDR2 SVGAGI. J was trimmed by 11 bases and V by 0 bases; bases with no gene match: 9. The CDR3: CASSYSLTETGKLFF. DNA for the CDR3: TGTGCCAGCAGTTACTCTTTAACAGAGACAGGGAAACTGTTTTTT.